This T cell receptor beta chain was retrieved from a study of cytomegalovirus exposure and HLA in healthy donors (dated by TCRdb to 2017 to 2019). For the wider study: An earlier analysis of roughly 500 of the donors reported approximately 300 Gb of sequence data and around 120 million unique TCR beta sequences from 150 million to 200 million T cells. Roughly 300 gigabases of sequencing data and some 85 million unique TCR sequences were included in an early release covering around 600 HLA-typed donors. Among the roughly 390 genotyped donors, around 81% belonged to the genetic ancestry cluster associated with self-reported Caucasian donors. The aim of the study was to test whether cataloging public T cell receptors could identify signatures of past pathogen exposure. The T cell repertoires of some 670 subjects were profiled by immunosequencing and related to cytomegalovirus serostatus. Along with the approximately 650-subject first cohort, a separate validation cohort of over a hundred different subjects was used. To predict cytomegalovirus infection status, the study brought together high-throughput TCR immunosequencing, statistical association of individual TCRs with disease status, and machine learning. To study patterns of TCR occurrence, a later analysis re-analyzed previously published TCR beta repertoires from 666 donors and added high-resolution HLA genotyping. Rather than drawing on any new phenotypic data, the later analysis identified candidate immune exposures from TCR beta sequences and the way those sequences occurred across donors. An earlier analysis of approximately 640 of the donors applied high-throughput TCR beta sequencing to assess whether each TCR beta V gene segment acted as functional or pseudogenic. Donor age, sex, ethnicity and CMV serostatus were compiled together with the repertoire data. In a later genetic analysis, genome-wide SNP genotypes for about three fifths of the roughly 670 donors were used, and that subset was treated as a discovery cohort. All discovery cohort repertoires had been generated on a single sequencing platform. HLA typing included class I and class II loci at four-digit resolution. The number of typed donors differed by locus: about 620-640 for A, B, C, DRB1 and DQB1; 522 for DQA1; approximately 600 for DPA1; and 450 to 480 for DPB1. Four to six DR-DQ haplotypes were handled as single units for association and clustering, since linkage in the cohort was strong. Across some 400 genotyped donors of the cohort, an average of approximately 220,000 unique TCR beta nucleotide sequences per donor were sequenced, and 15% to 20% of those sequences were non-productive.

Receptor libraries were prepared by the immunoSEQ multiplex PCR assay. For the multiplex PCR, a mixture combining 60 forward primers for TCR Vbeta segments and 13 reverse primers for TCR Jbeta segments was used. A multiplex PCR assay on genomic DNA amplified the CDR3 region of rearranged TCR beta genes. The Illumina HiSeq System was used to sequence the amplified TCR beta libraries as 87-base-pair reads. As for how the authors treated the data: In a later analysis, about 80 million unique TCR beta chains were counted across the approximately 640 repertoires, and roughly 9.9 million of these chains were shared by at least two donors. A nearest-neighbor algorithm error-corrected the raw reads and collapsed the reads into unique sequences, merging closely related sequences to remove PCR and sequencing errors. V, D and J gene segments were assigned by aligning CDR3 sequences to IMGT reference sequences. For a sequence to be retained, at least a six-nucleotide match to both a V gene segment and a J gene segment was required. A rearrangement counted as productive if the CDR3 had no stop codons and remained in frame with V and J, and every other rearrangement counted as non-productive. CDR3 was defined by IMGT convention, running from the second conserved V-encoded cysteine to the conserved J-encoded phenylalanine. The earlier analysis of about 560 of the donors excluded any sequence lacking an unambiguous match to a single V gene segment. An earlier analysis of roughly 590 of the donors called V segments functional above 56.7% productive rearrangements and segregating when the between-donor standard deviation exceeded 5%. A statistical classification framework was built for diagnosing cytomegalovirus status from the catalog of TCR beta chain sequences. V and J gene assignment, in a later analysis, came from comparing TCR nucleotide sequences with IMGT/GENE-DB human TR gene sequences. Using the TCRdist pipeline, a later analysis assigned CDR3 sequences along with most-parsimonious VDJ recombination scenarios. A later analysis defined each TCR beta chain by its CDR3 amino acid sequence plus V-gene family, and excluded reads lacking a unique V-gene family. In a later analysis, 450 to 600 highly shared, low-generation-probability nucleotide sequences were removed to address suspected cross-contamination and a sequencing artifact. A later analysis calculated a clonal expansion index for each public chain from normalized within-repertoire ranks of inferred template counts. Generation probabilities in a later analysis came from a VDJ recombination model fitted to out-of-frame rearrangements, and those results were checked against IGoR. A later analysis scored TCR-TCR, TCR-HLA and TCR-CMV co-occurrence with hypergeometric tests, applying a repertoire-size bias correction to TCR pairs. A later analysis estimated false discovery rates by permuting HLA or CMV assignments 20 times. A later analysis grouped co-occurring TCRs with DBSCAN, adding TCRdist sequence similarity when clustering within HLA-allele-positive subsets. For co-occurrence clustering, repertoires with fewer than 30,000 or more than 120,000 public chains were excluded, along with several repertoires with anomalous nucleotide sharing. Here the immuneACCESS table is served through TCRdb, limited to in-frame sequences with V and J called. Missing clones are a known gap in these copies; in checked studies unresolved V genes cover under half, and the rest lacks a known reason. V, J and clone size reflect that table, while D and trimming were determined from the DNA. The sample records fewer than 90,000 clones, around 77% of which are singletons. The top ten clonotypes cover roughly 3.6% of the sample.

Comments on this clone: Its antigen is not yet known. The record has no base qualities; no much larger clone is one base away.

The cohort was made up of several hundred healthy bone marrow donors. At the time of sampling, every cohort member was nominally healthy, though immune exposures that went unrecorded were likely present. The donor tested CMV seronegative, placing the donor among the 350 or so seronegative members of the cohort. A peripheral blood sample was provided by each donor, and peripheral blood mononuclear cells were used for TCR beta sequencing. The Qiagen DNeasy Blood Extraction Kit was used to extract genomic DNA from the blood cell samples. Overall study results and their limits: This cohort had only TCR beta chains sequenced, and the lack of alpha or paired-chain data limited which features could be detected. A further reported finding was that TCR beta sequences accurately predicted the HLA-A and HLA-B alleles for most subjects in the first cohort. A cluster of highly shared sequence variants was judged likely to represent a technical artifact of the sequencing pipeline. Sequencing depth was assumed to be roughly uniform across donors in the presence/absence analyses, though that assumption may not hold. Compared with the roughly 670-donor mean, donors in an Asian-associated ancestry cluster had fewer N-insertions in productive TCRs, according to a later genetic analysis. In vitro tests confirmed that three of the cytomegalovirus-associated TCR beta chains recognize cytomegalovirus antigens. At a false discovery rate of 0.05, a later analysis linked approximately 18,000 TCR beta sequences to specific HLA alleles. Most TCR sequences were observed very rarely across donors, whereas some public TCRs were present in many individuals. Cytomegalovirus status was reported to be diagnosed by the classifier with high specificity and sensitivity in both the original and validation cohorts. Linkage disequilibrium might explain the correlated functional status among segregating V segments, but an unknown experimental factor could not be ruled out. Assigning TCR associations to individual alleles was difficult when HLA alleles, especially DR and DQ, strongly co-occurred. Because the 87-base-pair reads could not distinguish some IMGT-functional V segments, including TRBV6-2 and TRBV6-3, those segments were excluded. The authors suggested that the approach could potentially be extended to other disease states and immunological phenotypes. The earlier analysis of a few hundred of the donors excluded 15 to 20 rarely observed V segments, including chromosome 9 orphons, because counts were too low. According to a later analysis, TCR association rates differed among HLA loci, with DRB1 alleles showing the most associated TCRs and HLA-C alleles showing the fewest. CMV serostatus was the only immune exposure information available for the cohort. The study listed 164 TCR beta chains as associated with cytomegalovirus. In a later analysis, most CMV-associated TCR beta chains were found to appear HLA-restricted, with HLA associations seemingly driven largely by CMV exposure. An earlier analysis of several hundred of the donors showed that most TCR beta V segments appeared in productive rearrangements either about 90% or about 30% of the time, which broadly matched IMGT annotations. Because some donors lacked HLA typing at each locus, the association tests relied only on the typed subset. In a later genetic analysis, a missense DCLRE1C variant was associated with V-gene and J-gene trimming of TCR beta chains, and the association was replicated in an independent cohort. In a later analysis, HLA-associated TCR beta chains showed more clonal expansion and lower generation probabilities than non-associated chains that were equally common. A later analysis reported that several top co-occurrence clusters appeared linked to parvovirus B19, influenza, CMV and Epstein-Barr virus.

The CDR3 covers 15 residues, taking in both the cysteine and the phenylalanine. Only CDR3 DNA remains: 45 bases, in frame from the first base. Between the V and J ends, shortened by 3 bases and 0 bases respectively, the junction contains 12 bases. From a lookup of the germline V gene (reference sequence), CDR1 and CDR2 are MNHEY and SMNVEV. This TCR derives from a man aged 25-45 years in good health and CMV-seronegative. This receptor chain uses TRBV27 and TRBJ2-7, and the D gene may be TRBD1, 6 bases matching. The sequenced sample consisted of PBMCs. The CDR3 corresponds to CASSLAGAPSYEQYF. The DNA reads as follows: TGTGCCAGCAGTTTGGCAGGGGCCCCCTCCTACGAGCAGTACTTC.